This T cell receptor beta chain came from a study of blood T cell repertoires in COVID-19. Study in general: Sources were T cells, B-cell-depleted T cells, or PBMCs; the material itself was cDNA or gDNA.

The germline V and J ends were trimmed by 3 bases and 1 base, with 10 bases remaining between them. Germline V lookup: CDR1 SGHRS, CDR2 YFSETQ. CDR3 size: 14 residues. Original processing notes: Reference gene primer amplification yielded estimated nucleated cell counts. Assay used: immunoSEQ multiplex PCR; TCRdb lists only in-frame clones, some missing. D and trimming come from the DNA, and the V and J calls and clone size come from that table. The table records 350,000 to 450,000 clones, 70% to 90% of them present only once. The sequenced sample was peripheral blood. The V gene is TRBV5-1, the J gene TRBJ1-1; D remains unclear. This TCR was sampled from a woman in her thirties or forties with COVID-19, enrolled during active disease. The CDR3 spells CASSSLNRNTEAFF. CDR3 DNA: TGCGCCAGCAGCTCTCTTAACAGGAACACTGAAGCTTTCTTT.